Shown below are 5 T cell receptor beta chains from a single sample sequenced in a study of T cells after yellow fever vaccination. MiXCR was run by TCRdb on the 5' RACE reads, yielding one entry per CDR3 protein. The sample consists of approximately 170,000 distinct CDR3 sequences, roughly 11% of them appearing once. This specimen consisted of CD8+ T cells sorted from PBMCs, obtained 15 days after the yellow fever booster vaccination. Source of these receptors: a man aged 18 to 29 who received the YFV17D yellow fever vaccine.

The rearrangement links TRBV12-3 or TRBV12-4 to TRBJ2-1; TRBD2 matches 9 bases. This CDR3 contains 13 residues. V lost 10 bases to trimming and J lost 6 bases; unmatched junction nucleotides: 7. CDR3 DNA sequence: TGTGCCACTGCCCCGACTAGCGGCAATGAGCAGTTCTTC. It specifies CATAPTSGNEQFF.

The genes are TRBV12-3 or TRBV12-4 and TRBJ2-1; the D is unclear. The V end was cut by 5 bases, the J end by 6 bases, with 14 bases between. The CDR3 has 14 amino acids. This chain's CDR3 is CASSPHPVPNEQFF. CDR3 sequence (DNA): TGTGCCAGCAGTCCCCATCCCGTCCCCAATGAGCAGTTCTTC.

The rearrangement links TRBV29-1 to TRBJ2-5; 8 bases fit TRBD1. V shed 6 bases and J 4 bases; nucleotides not matched to a gene: 7. The CDR3 has 13 amino acids. Germline lookup yields CDR1 SQVTM and CDR2 ANQGSEA. The CDR3 region has the DNA TGCAGCGTGGGACCAGGGGGCGCAGAGACCCAGTACTTC. It is translated as CSVGPGGAETQYF.

This clonotype has just a few counts. The rearrangement links TRBV4-1 to TRBJ2-3; no definite D call. The CDR3 has 14 amino acids. CDR1 and CDR2 (germline): MGHRA, YSYEKL. The V end lost 5 bases, the J end lost 1 base, and 10 bases lay between the germline ends. The CDR3 protein is CASSVPAGTDTQYF. CDR3 coding DNA: TGCGCCAGCAGCGTTCCCGCGGGCACAGATACGCAGTATTTT.

At least ten counts were recorded for this clonotype. The rearrangement joins TRBV9 to TRBJ2-1; no clear D. CDR1 is SGDLS, CDR2 YYNGEE, per germline. The length of the CDR3 is 11 residues. The V end was cut by 2 bases, the J end by 8 bases, with 5 bases between. The CDR3 sequence is CASSVNDEQFF. Here the CDR3 DNA reads TGTGCCAGCAGCGTTAACGATGAGCAGTTCTTC.